Shown below are 14 T cell receptor beta chains from a single sample sequenced in a study of cytomegalovirus exposure and HLA in healthy donors. PCR employed 60 Vbeta and 13 Jbeta primers. Generated by immunoSEQ multiplex PCR, the TCRdb table keeps only in-frame clones and is missing some. This table holds roughly 180,000 clones, about four fifths found once. The specimen was PBMCs. These receptors all stem from a girl aged 10 to 17 in good health and CMV-seropositive.

CDR3 region: CASSQDTGSVAFF. In nucleotides, the CDR3 is TGTGCCAGCAGCCAAGATACCGGGAGTGTGGCTTTCTTT. The chain has TRBV14 and TRBJ1-1; D gene uncertain. This CDR3 spans 13 amino acids. V lost 0 bases and J lost 11, with 13 bases in between. CDR1 and CDR2 from the germline V gene are SGHDN and FVKESK. The whole variable domain, filled in from reference TRBV14 and TRBJ1-1, reads EAGVTQFPSHSVIEKGQTVTLRCDPISGHDNLYWYRRVMGKEIKFLLHFVKESKQDESGMPNNRFLAERTGGTYSTLKVQPAELEDSGVYFCASSQDTGSVAFFGQGTRLTVV.

The chain couples TRBV15 to TRBJ1-2; 8 bases map to TRBD1. The CDR3 is made up of 15 amino acids. Trimming took 3 bases from V and 6 from J; bases not matched to a gene: 9. Germline V gene data show CDR1 as LNHNV and CDR2 as YYDKDF (reference sequence). The CDR3 DNA follows: TGTGCCACCAGCAGCCTACAGGGGGTTGTGAATGGCTACACCTTC. This sequence encodes CATSSLQGVVNGYTF.

The J gene is TRBJ1-6, the V gene TRBV6-5; 7 bases map to TRBD1. The ends lost 6 bases at V and 8 bases at J; junction bases unmatched: 10. The CDR3 length is 15 residues. Germline V gene data show CDR1 as MNHEY and CDR2 as SVGAGI. This chain's CDR3 is CASRQPTGADSPLHF. CDR3 nucleotides: TGTGCCAGCAGGCAACCTACAGGGGCCGATTCACCCCTCCACTTT.

This clone has just a few counts. The chain is built from TRBV7-2 and TRBJ2-7, with TRBD2 identical over 9 bases. V dropped 1 base and J dropped 8; count of bases not matched to a gene: 3. The CDR3 extends over 13 amino acids. Germline V lookup: CDR1 SGHTA, CDR2 FQGNSA. CDR3 residues: CASSLGSGGQQYF. The CDR3, as DNA: TGTGCCAGCAGCTTAGGGAGCGGGGGGCAGCAGTACTTC.

In its sample, this clone was seen once. CDR3 loop: CASSHTGTGGSYEQYF. The DNA of the CDR3 is TGTGCCAGCTCACACACCGGGACAGGGGGCTCCTACGAGCAGTACTTC. The genes are TRBV18 and TRBJ2-7, with TRBD1 matching 11 bases. Germline V gene data show CDR1 as KGHSH and CDR2 as LQKENI. This CDR3 has 16 residues. Losses at the gene ends were 4 bases for V and 0 bases for J; bases not matched to a gene: 5.

The chain uses TRBV5-1 and TRBJ2-1; D possibly corresponds to TRBD1 (6 bases). The CDR3 has 16 amino acids. Between the trimmed V and J ends, which lost 4 bases and 4 bases, there was a span of 18 bases. The germline gives CDR1 SGHRS, CDR2 YFSETQ. The DNA for the CDR3 is TGCGCCAGCAGCCCCGTGCAGGGGCGCGTTTACAATGAGCAGTTCTTC. It encodes CASSPVQGRVYNEQFF.

The V gene is TRBV11-3, the J gene TRBJ2-3, with 10 bases aligning to TRBD2. The CDR3 has 15 amino acids. The germline CDR1 and CDR2 sequences are SGHNT and YENEEA. V lost 3 bases, J lost 6 bases, and 6 bases stayed unmatched. The CDR3 region has the DNA TGTGCCAGCAGCTTTTCAGCGGGGGGGTGGGATACGCAGTATTTT. This translates into CASSFSAGGWDTQYF.

This chain connects TRBV7-9 to TRBJ1-4; TRBD1 matches 7 bases. CDR1 is SEHNR and CDR2 is FQNEAQ in the germline V gene (reference sequence). V was pared by 5 bases and J by 3 bases, with 9 bases of the junction left unmatched. The CDR3 runs to 16 residues. The CDR3 region is CASSVDRAGANEKLFF. CDR3 DNA: TGTGCCAGCAGCGTCGACAGGGCCGGGGCTAATGAAAAACTGTTTTTT.

The gene calls are TRBV11-2 and TRBJ1-5; 9 bases are a match to TRBD1. CDR1 is SGHAT and CDR2 is FQNNGV in the germline V gene. Trimming removed 5 bases from V and 6 bases from J; junction bases left unmatched: 5. This CDR3 is built from 14 residues. CDR3 region: CASSPQGAGQPQHF. As DNA, the CDR3 is TGTGCCAGCAGCCCACAGGGGGCTGGTCAGCCCCAGCATTTT.

V usage is TRBV5-1 and J usage is TRBJ2-3; 8 bases are shared with TRBD2. Looked up from germline, CDR1 is SGHRS and CDR2 is YFSETQ. The CDR3 has 17 amino acids. After removal of 1 base from V and 0 bases from J, the junction contained 7 bases not matched to a gene. CDR3 DNA: TGCGCCAGCAGCTTGATGGGGGTAGCGGGGAGCACAGATACGCAGTATTTT. This codes for CASSLMGVAGSTDTQYF.

The chain carries TRBV7-9 and TRBJ2-7; TRBD1 agrees at 9 bases. The CDR3 runs 16 residues. The ends lost 5 bases at V and 7 bases at J; junction bases unmatched: 15. Germline loops: CDR1 SEHNR, CDR2 FQNEAQ (reference sequence). The DNA for the CDR3 is TGTGCCAGCAGCCCTTCGGGTGGACAGGGGCGAGGGGAGCAGTACTTC. Protein: CASSPSGGQGRGEQYF.

The chain employs TRBV28 and TRBJ2-3; TRBD2 aligns across 9 bases. This CDR3 has 17 amino acids. V trimming: 3 bases; J trimming: 0 bases; junction bases outside the gene matches: 7. Germline CDR1 is MDHEN and CDR2 is SYDVKM. CDR3 in DNA: TGTGCCAGCAGTTTGCGGGGGGGCCTTCCGAGCACAGATACGCAGTATTTT. This encodes CASSLRGGLPSTDTQYF.

This chain uses TRBV5-1 with TRBJ2-1; maybe TRBD2 (6 bases). This CDR3 region has 14 residues. Looked up from germline, CDR1 is SGHRS and CDR2 is YFSETQ. V shed 0 bases and J shed 4 bases, with 8 bases lying between them. The CDR3 DNA sequence: TGCGCCAGCAGCTTGGTGGCGGGGTACAATGAGCAGTTCTTC. Residues: CASSLVAGYNEQFF.

The chain employs TRBV6-5 and TRBJ2-1; no reliable D call. Trimming pared 0 bases from V and 0 bases from J, leaving 6 bases between. Germline CDR1 MNHEY, CDR2 SVGAGI. The CDR3 loop spans 15 amino acids. The CDR3 DNA reads as TGTGCCAGCAGTTACTCGAGAGACTCCTACAATGAGCAGTTCTTC. It is translated as CASSYSRDSYNEQFF.